This T cell receptor (beta chain) came from a study of blood T cell repertoires in COVID-19. Study-level information: Samples of COVID-19 (acute and convalescent) were obtained from the United States, Italy and Spain.

Germline CDR1 LNHDA, CDR2 SQIVND (reference sequence). This CDR3 has 14 amino acids. V gave up 6 bases and J gave up 7 bases; unmatched junction bases: 8. TCRdb's copy holds only in-frame clones and misses some; the assay was immunoSEQ multiplex PCR. The sample consists of under 250,000 clones, approximately 85% of them appearing once. The J gene is TRBJ2-2, the V gene TRBV19; 7 nucleotides line up with TRBD2. This sequence originates from an older woman with COVID-19, enrolled during active disease. Source material: peripheral blood. The CDR3 here is CASSFTSAGGELFF. The CDR3 DNA reads TGTGCCAGTAGCTTTACTAGCGCAGGCGGGGAGCTGTTTTTT.